A selection of T cell receptor beta chains follows, all from one sample in a study of T cell clusters in autoimmune cytopenias. TCRdb derives one entry per CDR3 protein from the multiplex PCR reads, leaving out DNA. The sample data list roughly 4,000 distinct CDR3 sequences. The same data also went into a second study, on T cell repertoires in aging, cancer and after chemotherapy.

Material: peripheral blood. Receptor source: a human donor with an autoimmune cytopenia or autoimmune hepatitis (not recorded which). Each CDR3 is given with its conserved first and last residue. Some rows have no size entry. The others give once, few or many, or a class for an expanded clone.

J gene,V gene,clone size,CDR3 protein
TRBJ2-1,TRBV19,medium-sized,CASSAASGGANEQFF
TRBJ1-5,TRBV19,NA,CASSDRGLGNQPQHF
TRBJ1-6,TRBV13,NA,CASREEQGVVNSPLHF
TRBJ1-1,TRBV6-1,medium-sized,CASSRESTEAFF
TRBJ2-6,TRBV19,medium-sized,CASRPGGGVLQSSGANVLTF
TRBJ2-2,TRBV6-5,NA,CASSYLGGTGELFF
TRBJ1-1,TRBV19,NA,CASSIGKGRRTEAFF
TRBJ2-1,TRBV11-3,medium-sized,CASSLYTLDNEQFF
TRBJ2-7,TRBV6-5,NA,CASSSSGTGAYEQYF
TRBJ1-2,TRBV7-9,NA,CASSPRGRQFYGYTF
TRBJ2-3,TRBV29-1,medium-sized,CSVRKGGASTDTQYF
TRBJ2-3,TRBV6-6,NA,CASRDDSSTDTQYF
TRBJ2-3,TRBV19,NA,CASSELQDSTDTQYF
TRBJ2-2,TRBV5-4,NA,CASSLSGSLNTGELFF
TRBJ2-5,TRBV12-3/TRBV12-4,NA,CASGARVETQYF
TRBJ2-3,TRBV29-1,medium-sized,CSVAHLYPDTQYF
TRBJ1-2,TRBV6-5,NA,CASSYWRFFPPNYGYTF
TRBJ2-3,TRBV12-3/TRBV12-4,NA,CASTRQGFGTDTQYF
TRBJ1-3,TRBV12-3/TRBV12-4,NA,CASSLRGGSGNTIYF
TRBJ2-5,TRBV6-1,NA,CASSEYGQGETQYF
TRBJ2-5,TRBV5-1,NA,CASSLVGGQETQYF
TRBJ2-1,TRBV12-3/TRBV12-4,NA,CASSSGRASLFF
TRBJ2-2,TRBV6-5,NA,CASSYNWGTNTGELFF
TRBJ1-5,TRBV12-3/TRBV12-4,NA,CASSLSAGLSNQPQHF
TRBJ2-1,TRBV6-5,NA,CASSPTDRVWGEQFF
TRBJ1-6,TRBV6-5,NA,CASSYYARGTNSPLHF